The next 17 T cell receptor beta chains were all read from a single sample in a study of CD8 T cells in Susac syndrome. Random hexamers primed reverse transcription of about 0.45 to 1 ug RNA. TCRdb recomputed calls from the immunoSEQ multiplex PCR reads with MiXCR, one row per CDR3 protein. The table has roughly 200,000 distinct CDR3 sequences, approximately 95% seen once; the top ten hold roughly 0.16%. Sequencing was performed on CD8+ T cells from PBMCs. These receptors all come from a human donor with multiple sclerosis.

This chain connects TRBV20-1 to TRBJ2-1; TRBD2 matches 9 bases. Germline loops: CDR1 DFQATT, CDR2 SNEGSKA (reference sequence). There are 16 residues in the CDR3. J lost 3 bases, V lost 5 bases, and 11 bases had no gene match. For the CDR3, the DNA is TGCAGTGCTGTTCCTTGGGGTAGCGGGAGCTACAATGAGCAGTTCTTC. This translates into CSAVPWGSGSYNEQFF.

V is TRBV10-3 and J is TRBJ2-7, with D possibly matching TRBD1 (5 bases). Germline V CDR1 and CDR2: ENHRY, SYGVKD. This CDR3 region has 15 residues. Deletions cut 9 bases from V and 2 bases from J, with 20 bases between. The DNA of the CDR3 is TGTGCCATAGAGAGCAGGGCAGGTCGGGCCTACGAGCAGTACTTC. Translation: CAIESRAGRAYEQYF.

The genes are TRBV7-8 and TRBJ2-7, with 10 bases matching TRBD2. Looked up from germline, CDR1 is SGHVS and CDR2 is FQNEAQ. J lost 4 bases, V lost 0 bases, and 6 bases had no gene match. The CDR3 runs to 16 residues. The CDR3 loop is CASSLALAGVLYEQYF. CDR3 DNA: TGTGCCAGCAGCTTAGCCCTAGCGGGAGTGCTGTACGAGCAGTACTTC.

This chain joins TRBV5-6 and TRBJ2-7; D call uncertain. The V gene's germline CDR1 is SGHDT and CDR2 YYEEEE. V lost 3 bases and J lost 2, with 9 bases in between. The CDR3 is made up of 13 amino acids. The CDR3 coding sequence is TGTGCCAGCAGCTCGACAACTACCTACGAGCAGTACTTC. Amino acids: CASSSTTTYEQYF.

This clonotype was detected only once. The V gene is TRBV9, the J gene TRBJ2-7; D is tentatively TRBD1 or TRBD2 (5 bases each). CDR3 length: 15 amino acids. Trimming took 1 base from V and 2 from J, leaving 13 bases between them. CDR1 SGDLS and CDR2 YYNGEE come from the germline V gene. The CDR3 spells CASSVSGTVAYEQYF. CDR3 nucleotide sequence: TGTGCCAGCAGCGTATCAGGGACGGTCGCCTACGAGCAGTACTTC.

The chain joins TRBV20-1 to TRBJ2-5, with D perhaps matching TRBD2 (6 bases). The CDR3 runs to 12 residues. Trimming left V 5 bases short and J 1 base short, with 8 bases between. CDR1 is DFQATT, CDR2 SNEGSKA, per germline (reference sequence). The CDR3 region is CSAGDSQETQYF. The DNA of the CDR3 is TGCAGTGCTGGGGACTCCCAAGAGACCCAGTACTTC.

This CDR3 is CASSASGLAGPEIYNEQFF. In DNA form, the CDR3 reads TGTGCCAGCAGCGCATCGGGACTAGCGGGTCCGGAAATATACAATGAGCAGTTCTTC. The rearrangement joins TRBV9 to TRBJ2-1, with 12 bases matching TRBD2. The CDR3 is 19 residues long. In germline, CDR1 is SGDLS, CDR2 YYNGEE. V lost 3 bases and J lost 4; bases outside the gene matches: 14.

The rearrangement uses TRBV13 and TRBJ2-1, with 11 bases fitting TRBD2. CDR3 length equals 15 residues. Germline trimming cut 4 bases from V and 1 base from J; bases unmatched to any gene: 0. In germline, CDR1 is PRHDT, CDR2 FYEKMQ (reference sequence). The CDR3 region has the DNA TGTGCCAGCAGCTCTAGCGGGGGGTCCTACAATGAGCAGTTCTTC. Protein: CASSSSGGSYNEQFF.

The chain carries TRBV14 and TRBJ2-7; D not resolved. The length of the CDR3 is 14 residues. In germline, CDR1 is SGHDN, CDR2 FVKESK. V gave up 3 bases and J gave up 2 bases, with 11 bases separating them. The CDR3 loop reads CASSHTGTTYEQYF. The CDR3 region has the DNA TGTGCCAGCAGCCATACGGGTACGACCTACGAGCAGTACTTC.

Here the CDR3 reads CSVGTGRSGYTF. In DNA, the CDR3 is TGCAGCGTTGGGACAGGGAGGAGTGGCTACACCTTC. V gene TRBV29-1 combines with J gene TRBJ1-2; TRBD1 matches 8 bases. Germline lookup yields CDR1 SQVTM and CDR2 ANQGSEA. Unmatched junction bases numbered 5, after V lost 4 bases and J lost 7 bases. This CDR3 spans 12 amino acids. Full variable domain (rest looked up from reference TRBV29-1 and TRBJ1-2): SAVISQKPSRDICQRGTSLTIQCQVDSQVTMMFWYRQQPGQSLTLIATANQGSEATYESGFVIDKFPISRPNLTFSTLTVSNMSPEDSSIYLCSVGTGRSGYTFGSGTRLTVV.

The rearrangement links TRBV29-1 to TRBJ2-6; tentative D call: TRBD1 (6 bases). From germline, CDR1 is SQVTM and CDR2 ANQGSEA. V shed 4 bases and J shed 2 bases, with 9 bases lying between them. CDR3 size: 14 residues. This CDR3 is CSVGGLAGANVLTF. The CDR3 DNA sequence: TGCAGCGTTGGGGGGCTGGCTGGGGCCAACGTCCTGACTTTC. Together with reference TRBV29-1 and TRBJ2-6, the CDR3 gives the full variable domain: SAVISQKPSRDICQRGTSLTIQCQVDSQVTMMFWYRQQPGQSLTLIATANQGSEATYESGFVIDKFPISRPNLTFSTLTVSNMSPEDSSIYLCSVGGLAGANVLTFGAGSRLTVL.

The genes are TRBV2 and TRBJ2-1, with 9 bases aligning to TRBD2. The length of the CDR3 is 18 residues. Germline V gives CDR1 SNHLY, CDR2 FYNNEI. J lost 7 bases, V lost 0 bases, and 13 bases had no gene match. CDR3 sequence reads: CASSEAVAGAPWGNEQFF. DNA for the CDR3: TGTGCCAGCAGTGAAGCGGTAGCGGGAGCCCCTTGGGGAAATGAGCAGTTCTTC.

The chain uses TRBV20-1 and TRBJ2-7; perhaps TRBD1 as D (6 bases). V was clipped by 0 bases and J by 3 bases, with 18 bases between them. The CDR3 totals 16 residues. Germline CDR1 DFQATT, CDR2 SNEGSKA (reference sequence). The CDR3 DNA reads as TGCAGTGCTAGAGATCAATTGATGGGACACGACTACGAGCAGTACTTC. It codes for CSARDQLMGHDYEQYF.

This clonotype was seen only a few times. The chain combines TRBV27 with TRBJ2-7; unclear D gene. The V end lost 5 bases, the J end lost 7 bases, and 9 bases lay between the germline ends. The CDR3 loop spans 11 amino acids. Germline V lookup: CDR1 MNHEY, CDR2 SMNVEV (reference sequence). CDR3 DNA sequence: TGTGCCAGCAGTACTTCTAGGGAGCAGTACTTC. It yields the protein CASSTSREQYF.

V gene TRBV11-2 combines with J gene TRBJ2-7; 9 positions match TRBD2. Germline V gene sequence: CDR1 SGHAT, CDR2 FQNNGV. This CDR3 contains 14 residues. J lost 3 bases, V lost 5 bases, and 5 bases had no gene match. CDR3 DNA sequence: TGTGCCAGCAGCCCTGAGCGGGAGGACTACGAGCAGTACTTC. This gives the protein CASSPEREDYEQYF.

The V gene is TRBV27, the J gene TRBJ2-1, with D perhaps matching TRBD1 or TRBD2 (6 bases each). The V gene's germline CDR1 is MNHEY and CDR2 SMNVEV (reference sequence). CDR3 length: 14 residues. Trimming shortened V by 3 bases and J by 15 bases, and 21 bases separated the two germline ends. The CDR3 bases are TGTGCCAGCAGTTTCCTCGGAGGGGGAGATAGTCCGTTCTTC. This codes for CASSFLGGGDSPFF.

This chain connects TRBV28 to TRBJ2-7; D is unresolved. The CDR3 runs to 13 residues. Germline V CDR1 and CDR2: MDHEN, SYDVKM. Deletions cut 6 bases from V and 5 bases from J, with 14 bases between. The chain's CDR3 is CASSFPGDHEQYF. CDR3 nucleotide sequence: TGTGCCAGCAGCTTTCCGGGCGATCACGAGCAGTACTTC. The full variable domain, with the rest looked up from reference TRBV28 and TRBJ2-7, is DVKVTQSSRYLVKRTGEKVFLECVQDMDHENMFWYRQDPGLGLRLIYFSYDVKMKEKGDIPEGYSVSREKKERFSLILESASTNQTSMYLCASSFPGDHEQYFGPGTRLTVT.